Below, one T cell receptor beta chain is given with its context. Per the original data handling: Reference gene primer amplification in the assay estimated nucleated cell counts. Sequencing was performed with immunoSEQ multiplex PCR; in TCRdb, only in-frame clones are kept and a portion is missing. That table gives V, J and clone size, and the DNA gave D and trimming. The sample has about 150,000 clones; more than 90% are singletons. V shed 7 bases and J 5 bases; nucleotides not matched to a gene: 7. The CDR3 consists of 14 residues. CDR1 and CDR2 (germline): MNHEY, SVGAGI. The data are from a study of blood T cell repertoires in COVID-19. Overall study context: Sample material is recorded as cDNA or gDNA derived from T cells, B-cell-depleted T cells, or PBMCs.

This chain joins TRBV6-5 and TRBJ1-2; 10 nucleotides match TRBD1. The source material was peripheral blood. The source is a man in his forties or fifties with acute or convalescent COVID-19. CDR3 DNA sequence: TGTGCCAGCACCGACAGGGGGCGAGGGTATGGCTACACCTTC. Amino acids: CASTDRGRGYGYTF.